This TCR beta chain came from a study of Ad26.COV2.S vaccination and SARS-CoV-2 variants. Treatment meaning: about 20 received Ad26.COV2.S at low or high dose, single or two shots; about 5 received placebo; per-sample allocation not given. The samples date from day 63 after the first vaccine or placebo injection. TCRdb's copy holds only in-frame clones and misses some; the assay was immunoSEQ multiplex PCR. The sample has hundreds of thousands of clones, roughly 91% seen once. This clonotype originated in a person aged 18-60 years who received the Ad26.COV2.S COVID-19 vaccine or a placebo. Sequenced here: peripheral blood, sampled in a trial of Ad26.COV2.S vaccine versus placebo.

The CDR3 here is CASSPWTGGVYEQYF. In nucleotides, the CDR3 is TGCGCCAGCAGCCCGTGGACAGGGGGCGTCTACGAGCAGTACTTC. The V gene is TRBV5-1, the J gene TRBJ2-7, with TRBD1 identical over 11 bases. V dropped 4 bases and J dropped 3; count of bases not matched to a gene: 6. The germline gives CDR1 SGHRS, CDR2 YFSETQ. The CDR3 spans 15 residues. Together with reference TRBV5-1 and TRBJ2-7, the CDR3 gives the full variable domain: KAGVTQTPRYLIKTRGQQVTLSCSPISGHRSVSWYQQTPGQGLQFLFEYFSETQRNKGNFPGRFSGRQFSNSRSEMNVSTLELGDSALYLCASSPWTGGVYEQYFGPGTRLTVT.